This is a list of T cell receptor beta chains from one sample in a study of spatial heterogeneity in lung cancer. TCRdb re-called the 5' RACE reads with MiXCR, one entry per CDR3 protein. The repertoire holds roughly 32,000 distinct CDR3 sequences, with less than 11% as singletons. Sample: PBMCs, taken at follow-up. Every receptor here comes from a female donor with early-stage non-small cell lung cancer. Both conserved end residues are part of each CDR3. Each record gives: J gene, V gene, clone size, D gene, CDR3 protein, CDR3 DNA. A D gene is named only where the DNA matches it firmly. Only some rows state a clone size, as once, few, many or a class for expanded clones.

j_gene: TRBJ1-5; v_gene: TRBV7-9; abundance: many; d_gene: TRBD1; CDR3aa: CASSLGQGAQPQHF; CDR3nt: TGTGCCAGCAGCTTAGGCCAGGGGGCTCAGCCCCAGCATTTT
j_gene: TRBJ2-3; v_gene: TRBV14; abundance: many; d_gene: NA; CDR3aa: CASSQDSGVGTDTQYF; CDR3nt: TGTGCCAGCAGCCAAGATTCCGGAGTCGGCACAGATACGCAGTATTTT
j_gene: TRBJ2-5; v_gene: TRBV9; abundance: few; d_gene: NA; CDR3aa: CASSVAVQETQYF; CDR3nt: TGTGCCAGCAGCGTAGCGGTTCAAGAGACCCAGTACTTC
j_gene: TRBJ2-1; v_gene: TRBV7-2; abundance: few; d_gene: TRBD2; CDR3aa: CASSLVRGGAYNEQFF; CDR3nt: TGTGCCAGCAGCTTAGTCCGGGGGGGAGCTTACAATGAGCAGTTCTTC
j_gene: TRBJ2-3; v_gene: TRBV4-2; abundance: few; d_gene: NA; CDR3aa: CASSPGTLTDTQYF; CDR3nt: TGTGCCAGCAGCCCCGGGACTCTCACAGATACGCAGTATTTT
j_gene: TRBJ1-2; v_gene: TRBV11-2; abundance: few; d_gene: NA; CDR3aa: CASSLRPGYGYTF; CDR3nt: TGTGCCAGCAGCTTAAGACCGGGCTATGGCTACACCTTC
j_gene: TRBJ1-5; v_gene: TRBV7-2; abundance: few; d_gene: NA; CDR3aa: CASSLYMGSNQPQHF; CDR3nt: TGTGCCAGCAGCTTATACATGGGTAGCAATCAGCCCCAGCATTTT
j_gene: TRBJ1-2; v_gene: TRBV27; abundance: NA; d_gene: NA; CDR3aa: CASRSSGTYGYTF; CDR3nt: TGTGCCAGCCGCTCATCGGGGACTTATGGCTACACCTTC
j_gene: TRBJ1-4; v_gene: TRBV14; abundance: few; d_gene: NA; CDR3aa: CASSKRWGKEVNEKLFF; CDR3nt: TGTGCCAGCAGCAAACGGTGGGGAAAGGAGGTGAATGAAAAACTGTTTTTT
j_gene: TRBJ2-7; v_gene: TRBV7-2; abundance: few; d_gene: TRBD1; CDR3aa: CASSAHRGQEQYF; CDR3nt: TGTGCCAGCAGCGCCCACAGGGGGCAAGAGCAGTACTTC
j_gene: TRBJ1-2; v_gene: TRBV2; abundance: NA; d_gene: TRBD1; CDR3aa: CATLNRGDYGYTF; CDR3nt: TGTGCCACATTGAACAGGGGTGACTATGGCTACACCTTC
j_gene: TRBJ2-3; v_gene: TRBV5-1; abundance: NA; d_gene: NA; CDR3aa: CASSLDSDTQYF; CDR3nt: TGCGCCAGCAGCTTGGATTCGGATACGCAGTATTTT
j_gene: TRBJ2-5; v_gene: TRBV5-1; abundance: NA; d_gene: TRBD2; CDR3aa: CASSLAPSGGTETQYF; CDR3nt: TGCGCCAGCAGCTTGGCCCCTAGCGGGGGGACGGAGACCCAGTACTTC
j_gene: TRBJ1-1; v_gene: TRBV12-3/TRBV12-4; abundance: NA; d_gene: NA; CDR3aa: CASSSLPGLPDTEAFF; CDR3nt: TGTGCCAGCAGTTCCCTCCCCGGGCTTCCAGACACTGAAGCTTTCTTT
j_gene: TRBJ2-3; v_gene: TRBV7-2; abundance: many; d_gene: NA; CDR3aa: CASSLLPDDTQYF; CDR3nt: TGTGCCAGCAGCCTGCTCCCCGATGATACGCAGTATTTT
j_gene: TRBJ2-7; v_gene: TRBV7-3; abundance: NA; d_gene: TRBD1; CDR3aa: CASSSGTGVPYEQYF; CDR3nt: TGTGCCAGCAGCTCCGGGACAGGTGTCCCCTACGAGCAGTACTTC
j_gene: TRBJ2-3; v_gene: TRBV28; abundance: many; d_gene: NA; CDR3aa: CASSFNSQLGTDTQYF; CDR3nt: TGTGCCAGCAGCTTCAATAGCCAACTCGGCACAGATACGCAGTATTTT
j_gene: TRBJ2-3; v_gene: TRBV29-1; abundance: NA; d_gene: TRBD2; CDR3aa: CSVRRGGKDTQYF; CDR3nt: TGCAGCGTTCGACGGGGGGGCAAAGATACGCAGTATTTT
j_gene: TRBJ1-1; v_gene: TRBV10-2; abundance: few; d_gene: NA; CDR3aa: CASSEPITGLNTEAFF; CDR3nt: TGCGCCAGCAGTGAGCCAATTACAGGCTTGAACACTGAAGCTTTCTTT
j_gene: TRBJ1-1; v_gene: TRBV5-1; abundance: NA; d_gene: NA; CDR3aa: CASSLETNTEAFF; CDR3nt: TGCGCCAGCAGCTTAGAGACAAACACTGAAGCTTTCTTT
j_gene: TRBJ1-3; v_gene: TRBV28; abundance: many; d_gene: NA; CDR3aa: CASSPAGGVGNTIYF; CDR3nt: TGTGCCAGCAGTCCGGCGGGTGGTGTTGGAAACACCATATATTTT
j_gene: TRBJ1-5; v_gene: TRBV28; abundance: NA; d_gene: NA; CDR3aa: CASRLRGYSNQPQHF; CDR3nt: TGTGCCAGCAGGCTCCGGGGCTATAGCAATCAGCCCCAGCATTTT
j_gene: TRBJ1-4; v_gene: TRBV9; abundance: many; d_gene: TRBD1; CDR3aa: CASSVTGGFEKLFF; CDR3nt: TGTGCCAGCAGCGTAACAGGGGGTTTTGAAAAACTGTTTTTT
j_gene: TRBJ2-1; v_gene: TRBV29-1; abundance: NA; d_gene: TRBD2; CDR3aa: CSVEDPGLAGTRSLDNEQFF; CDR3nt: TGCAGCGTTGAGGACCCCGGACTAGCGGGGACGAGGAGCCTGGACAATGAGCAGTTCTTC
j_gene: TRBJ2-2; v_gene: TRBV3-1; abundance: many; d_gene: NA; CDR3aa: CASTGATEWRTNTGELFF; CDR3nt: TGTGCCAGCACCGGCGCCACGGAGTGGAGGACCAACACCGGGGAGCTGTTTTTT
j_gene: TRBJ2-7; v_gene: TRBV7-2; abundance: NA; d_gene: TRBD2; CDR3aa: CASSSGLAASYEQYF; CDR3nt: TGTGCCAGCAGCTCCGGACTAGCGGCCTCCTACGAGCAGTACTTC
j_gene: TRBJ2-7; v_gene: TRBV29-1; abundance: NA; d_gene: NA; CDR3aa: CSVVDSYEQYF; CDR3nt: TGCAGCGTTGTGGACAGCTACGAGCAGTACTTC
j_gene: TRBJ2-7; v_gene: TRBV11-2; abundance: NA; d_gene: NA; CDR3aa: CASSLERATYEQYF; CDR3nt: TGTGCCAGCAGCTTAGAGAGGGCGACCTACGAGCAGTACTTC
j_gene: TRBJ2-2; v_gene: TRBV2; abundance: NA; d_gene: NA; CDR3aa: CASSKQGRAGELFF; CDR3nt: TGTGCCAGCAGTAAACAGGGAAGGGCCGGGGAGCTGTTTTTT
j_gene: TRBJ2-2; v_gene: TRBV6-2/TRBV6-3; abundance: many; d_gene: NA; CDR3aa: CASTGGAGELFF; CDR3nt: TGTGCCAGCACTGGGGGTGCCGGGGAGCTGTTTTTT